This T cell receptor beta chain was observed in a study of blood T cell repertoires in COVID-19. Original analysis: Counts of nucleated cells, estimated from reference gene primer amplification, were obtained. Produced via immunoSEQ multiplex PCR; TCRdb's table is partial and in-frame only. That table furnishes V, J and clone size, whereas the DNA furnished D and trimming. The table records fewer than 250,000 clones, around 80% of them present only once. The CDR3 covers 13 residues. CDR1 is ENHRY and CDR2 is SYGVKD in the germline V gene. Between the trimmed V and J ends, which lost 3 bases and 1 base, there was a span of 6 bases.

Source material: peripheral blood. This clonotype was obtained from a woman between 50 and 59 years old with acute or convalescent COVID-19. The rearrangement uses TRBV10-3 and TRBJ1-1, with D uncertain. The CDR3 reads CAISDRGNTEAFF. As DNA, the CDR3 is TGTGCCATCAGTGACAGAGGGAACACTGAAGCTTTCTTT.